One sample yielded the 12 T cell receptor beta chains listed below, sequenced in a study of blood T cell repertoires in COVID-19. Some clones are missing from TCRdb's copy, which holds only in-frame ones; the method was immunoSEQ multiplex PCR. The top ten hold roughly 1.5% of the sample, which has 150,000 to 180,000 clones, nearly 80% seen once. Sequencing input: peripheral blood. The receptors stem from an elderly man with acute or convalescent COVID-19.

This clone was seen a handful of times. V and J are TRBV3-1 (or the pseudogene TRBV3-2) and TRBJ1-3, with a weak D call TRBD1 (6 bases). V was clipped by 4 bases and J by 0 bases, with 16 bases between them. The CDR3 contains 17 residues. Germline loops: CDR1 LGHDT, CDR2 YNNKEL (reference sequence). CDR3 region: CASSRLGGAYSGNTIYF. The CDR3 DNA follows: TGTGCCAGCAGCCGCCTGGGGGGGGCTTACTCTGGAAACACCATATATTTT.

The chain uses TRBV5-8 and TRBJ2-2; D may be TRBD1 (6 bases). V lost 4 bases, J lost 5 bases, and 15 bases lay in between. This CDR3 has 15 amino acids. Germline CDR1 reads SGHTS; CDR2 reads YDEGEE. The CDR3 region is CASSRGDTRTGELFF. The CDR3 DNA is TGTGCCAGCAGCCGAGGGGACACGAGGACCGGGGAGCTGTTTTTT.

This clone occurred once. The chain is built from TRBV6-1 and TRBJ2-7, with D possibly matching TRBD1 (6 bases). Deletions cut 3 bases from V and 0 bases from J, with 9 bases between. Germline V gene sequence: CDR1 MNHNS, CDR2 SASEGT. This CDR3 contains 14 residues. Written as DNA, the CDR3 is TGTGCCAGCAGTGAGCAGGGGAGCTCCTACGAGCAGTACGTC. Translation gives CASSEQGSSYEQYV.

V is TRBV11-2 and J is TRBJ1-6; 8 bases fit TRBD1. The CDR3 totals 15 residues. CDR1 and CDR2 from the germline V gene are SGHAT and FQNNGV. J gave up 9 bases and V 6 bases, and 10 bases lay outside the gene matches. The CDR3 here is CASSSSTGGGSPLHF. CDR3 in DNA: TGTGCCAGCAGTTCAAGCACAGGGGGAGGTTCACCCCTCCACTTT.

The chain uses TRBV10-3 and TRBJ1-1; D possibly corresponds to TRBD1 (5 bases). There are 17 residues in the CDR3. Germline CDR1 is ENHRY and CDR2 is SYGVKD. V gave up 5 bases and J gave up 4 bases, with 23 bases separating them. CDR3 residues: CAISLGGLRQGGTEAFF. CDR3 nucleotides: TGTGCCATCAGTCTAGGAGGGTTAAGGCAGGGCGGCACTGAAGCTTTCTTT.

This clone occurred once. This sequence joins TRBV6-6 and TRBJ1-5; D ambiguous. V lost 5 bases, J lost 0 bases, and 11 bases lay in between. The CDR3 has 15 amino acids. Germline V gene sequence: CDR1 MNHNY, CDR2 SVGAGI (reference sequence). The CDR3 DNA follows: TGTGCCAGCAGTAACAGAGCCCTTAGCAATCAGCCCCAGCATTTT. This encodes CASSNRALSNQPQHF.

V usage is TRBV5-4 and J usage is TRBJ2-2; 8 nucleotides agree with TRBD1. The junction had 6 bases not matched to a gene; V was cut back by 4 bases and J by 1 base. CDR1 is SGHNT, CDR2 YYREEE, per germline (reference sequence). This CDR3 is 16 amino acids long. The CDR3 DNA is TGTGCCAGCAGCAAGGGACAGGCCCAGAACACCGGGGAGCTGTTTTTT. Its protein is CASSKGQAQNTGELFF.

This sequence joins TRBV10-3 and TRBJ1-6; 7 positions agree with TRBD1. Germline CDR1 is ENHRY and CDR2 is SYGVKD. The CDR3 covers 13 residues. Trimming took 7 bases from V and 7 from J; bases not matched to a gene: 4. CDR3 in amino acids: CAITGTENSPLHF. The CDR3 nucleotides read TGTGCCATCACCGGGACAGAGAATTCACCCCTCCACTTT.

The chain employs TRBV21-1 and TRBJ1-5; the table's D call, TRBD1, has no DNA check behind it. TRBV21-1 is classified as a pseudogene. This CDR3 is 20 amino acids long. CDR3 nucleotide sequence: TGTGCCAGCAGCAAAGCCCAGGACAGGGGGCGGCTTTATAGCAATCAGCCCCAGCATTTT. Amino acid sequence: CASSKAQDRGRLYSNQPQHF.

This clone has more than one count but fewer than ten. The chain joins TRBV2 to TRBJ2-1; D is perhaps TRBD2 (6 bases). The length of the CDR3 is 15 residues. Germline CDR1 reads SNHLY; CDR2 reads FYNNEI. V lost 6 bases and J lost 4, with 16 bases in between. The CDR3 DNA is TGTGCCAGCAGCATCCGGGGCGGGGCGTACAATGAGCAGTTCTTC. It yields the protein CASSIRGGAYNEQFF.

The gene calls are TRBV2 and TRBJ2-2; D uncertain. This CDR3 comprises 13 residues. Germline-derived CDR1 and CDR2 are SNHLY and FYNNEI. With 4 bases removed from V and 1 base from J, the gap between germline ends came to 4 bases. This CDR3 reads CASSVLNTGELFF. CDR3 coding DNA: TGTGCCAGCAGTGTTCTGAACACCGGGGAGCTGTTTTTT. Drawing the rest from reference TRBV2 and TRBJ2-2, the complete variable domain is EPEVTQTPSHQVTQMGQEVILRCVPISNHLYFYWYRQILGQKVEFLVSFYNNEISEKSEIFDDQFSVERPDGSNFTLKIRSTKLEDSAMYFCASSVLNTGELFFGEGSRLTVL.

The chain employs TRBV10-3 and TRBJ1-5, with 8 positions matching TRBD1. Germline CDR1 and CDR2: ENHRY and SYGVKD. The CDR3 consists of 18 residues. After removal of 5 bases from V and 2 bases from J, the junction contained 14 bases not matched to a gene. CDR3 region: CAISSRSGQGQGNQPQHF. The CDR3 coding sequence is TGTGCCATCAGTTCCAGATCAGGACAGGGTCAGGGCAATCAGCCCCAGCATTTT.